One and the same sample provided the 24 T cell receptor beta chains below, sequenced in a study of CD8 T cells in Susac syndrome. Reverse transcription used about 0.45 to 1 ug RNA and random hexamers. TCRdb fed the immunoSEQ multiplex PCR reads into MiXCR, producing one record per CDR3 protein. The data contain roughly 130,000 distinct CDR3 sequences, more than 90% of them singletons. What was sequenced was CD4+ T cells from PBMCs. The source is a human donor in good health.

The chain combines TRBV29-1 with TRBJ2-7; TRBD2 matches 7 bases. Losses at the gene ends were 4 bases for V and 3 bases for J; bases not matched to a gene: 6. Germline CDR1 reads SQVTM; CDR2 reads ANQGSEA. CDR3 size: 13 residues. The CDR3 sequence: CSVGRGGNYEQYV. The CDR3 nucleotides are TGCAGCGTTGGCCGGGGAGGGAACTACGAGCAGTACGTC.

This chain uses TRBV29-1 with TRBJ1-3; D perhaps matches TRBD1 (5 bases). Trimming stripped 7 bases from V and 3 bases from J, with 10 bases between. The CDR3 runs to 12 residues. Germline V gives CDR1 SQVTM, CDR2 ANQGSEA. The CDR3, as DNA: TGCAGCGCCTTGGGGGTTGGAAACACCATATATTTT. This gives the protein CSALGVGNTIYF.

The chain couples TRBV28 to TRBJ1-2; D call uncertain. Between the trimmed V and J ends, which lost 3 bases and 8 bases, there was a span of 10 bases. The CDR3 has 12 residues. CDR1 is MDHEN, CDR2 SYDVKM, per germline. The CDR3 DNA is TGTGCCAGCAGTTTTGGTGTTTTAGGCTACACCTTC. It specifies CASSFGVLGYTF.

The chain is built from TRBV4-1 and TRBJ1-2; the match to TRBD1 covers 7 bases. J lost 4 bases, V lost 2 bases, and 10 bases had no gene match. The CDR3 runs to 16 residues. Germline CDR1 reads MGHRA; CDR2 reads YSYEKL. In DNA, the CDR3 is TGCGCCAGCAGCCAACCCCTCACCGACAGGGTCTATGGCTACACCTTC. This sequence encodes CASSQPLTDRVYGYTF.

This chain joins TRBV28 and TRBJ2-7; either TRBD1 or TRBD2 may fit D (6 bases each). Germline loops: CDR1 MDHEN, CDR2 SYDVKM. Between the trimmed V and J ends, which lost 7 bases and 3 bases, there was a span of 19 bases. This CDR3 region has 15 residues. The CDR3 region has the DNA TGTGCCAGCACCTCCCCGGGGGCCTCGATCTACGAGCAGTACTTC. Translating gives CASTSPGASIYEQYF. Filled out from reference TRBV28 and TRBJ2-7, the complete variable domain reads DVKVTQSSRYLVKRTGEKVFLECVQDMDHENMFWYRQDPGLGLRLIYFSYDVKMKEKGDIPEGYSVSREKKERFSLILESASTNQTSMYLCASTSPGASIYEQYFGPGTRLTVT.

This sequence joins TRBV30 and TRBJ2-2; no reliable D call. The CDR3 covers 17 residues. Looked up from germline, CDR1 is GTSNPN and CDR2 is SVGIG (reference sequence). V lost 2 bases and J lost 0, with 16 bases in between. The CDR3 region has the DNA TGTGCCTGGAGTCGCGGACGGACCTCGTCGAACACCGGGGAGCTGTTTTTT. Protein: CAWSRGRTSSNTGELFF. Based on the CDR3 plus reference TRBV30 and TRBJ2-2, the full variable domain is SQTIHQWPATLVQPVGSPLSLECTVEGTSNPNLYWYRQAAGRGLQLLFYSVGIGQISSEVPQNLSASRPQDRQFILSSKKLLLSDSGFYLCAWSRGRTSSNTGELFFGEGSRLTVL.

This chain joins TRBV19 and TRBJ2-2; D may be TRBD1 (6 bases). The CDR3 has 15 amino acids. The ends were cut back, 0 bases at V and 4 bases at J, with 9 bases in the middle. Germline V gives CDR1 LNHDA, CDR2 SQIVND (reference sequence). The CDR3 DNA reads as TGTGCCAGTAGTATAGATGGGGGCCGCACCGGGGAGCTGTTTTTT. Its protein product is CASSIDGGRTGELFF.

The chain's CDR3 is CSAARVDAFF. As DNA, the CDR3 is TGCAGTGCAGCGCGGGTTGACGCTTTCTTT. The rearrangement uses TRBV20-1 and TRBJ1-1; D unresolved. Germline V gene sequence: CDR1 DFQATT, CDR2 SNEGSKA (reference sequence). The CDR3 runs to 10 residues. V was clipped by 6 bases and J by 11 bases, with 13 bases between them.

V gene TRBV4-1 combines with J gene TRBJ2-7; 9 bases map to TRBD2. V trimming: 3 bases; J trimming: 5 bases; junction bases outside the gene matches: 17. Germline V gives CDR1 MGHRA, CDR2 YSYEKL. The CDR3 sequence is 18 residues long. CDR3 nucleotides: TGCGCCAGCAGCCACGAGAAAGGGCTAGCGGGAAATTTCGACGAGCAGTACTTC. Its translation is CASSHEKGLAGNFDEQYF.

This chain connects TRBV29-1 to TRBJ2-2, with 10 positions matching TRBD1. From germline, CDR1 is SQVTM and CDR2 ANQGSEA. The CDR3 has 14 amino acids. V was clipped by 8 bases and J by 4 bases; unmatched bases: 7. The CDR3 protein is CSYRTGGATGELFF. In nucleotides, the CDR3 is TGCAGCTACCGGACAGGGGGAGCCACCGGGGAGCTGTTTTTT.

V and J are TRBV18 and TRBJ2-3; the D is unclear. There are 13 residues in the CDR3. CDR1 is KGHSH and CDR2 is LQKENI in the germline V gene. V lost 6 bases, J lost 2 bases, and 9 bases lay in between. CDR3 loop: CASSPGLTDTQYF. CDR3 DNA sequence: TGTGCCAGCTCCCCCGGGCTCACAGATACGCAGTATTTT.

The chain carries TRBV28 and TRBJ1-1; TRBD1 matches 8 bases. Per the germline V gene, CDR1 is MDHEN and CDR2 is SYDVKM. J was trimmed by 0 bases and V by 5 bases; bases with no gene match: 5. The CDR3 is 15 amino acids. The CDR3 coding sequence is TGTGCCAGCAGTCCCCCGACAGGGGTGAACACTGAAGCTTTCTTT. Translated, it gives CASSPPTGVNTEAFF.

This sequence joins TRBV7-9 and TRBJ1-3; a possible D gene is TRBD1 (5 bases). Trimming took off 6 bases at V and 0 bases at J, with 12 bases between the two ends. Germline assignment: CDR1 SEHNR and CDR2 FQNEAQ (reference sequence). The CDR3 contains 15 residues. CDR3 in DNA: TGTGCCAGCAGTCTAGGGGACCTCTCTGGAAACACCATATATTTT. Translated: CASSLGDLSGNTIYF.

V gene TRBV12-3 or TRBV12-4 combines with J gene TRBJ1-2, with no clear D. Between the trimmed V and J ends, which lost 6 bases and 8 bases, there was a span of 22 bases. This CDR3 is built from 15 residues. The CDR3 is CASSTTDGRVNGYTF. CDR3 DNA sequence: TGTGCCAGCAGCACCACAGATGGAAGGGTCAACGGCTACACCTTC.

The rearrangement uses TRBV19 and TRBJ2-5; 8 bases line up with TRBD1. Trimming at V came to 6 bases and at J to 5 bases, leaving 8 bases not matched to a gene. The germline V gene has CDR1 LNHDA and CDR2 SQIVND (reference sequence). This CDR3 spans 14 amino acids. CDR3 DNA sequence: TGTGCCAGTAGAAAAACAGGGGGTTTGGAGACCCAGTACTTC. This translates into CASRKTGGLETQYF.

J is TRBJ2-5 and V is TRBV7-2, with a weak D call TRBD2 (6 bases). Trimming shortened V by 4 bases and J by 4 bases, and 10 bases separated the two germline ends. The CDR3 runs 13 residues. Germline assignment: CDR1 SGHTA and CDR2 FQGNSA. CDR3 DNA: TGTGCCAGCAGCTCGGGACTTGGAGAGACCCAGTACTTC. Amino acids: CASSSGLGETQYF.

V gene TRBV24-1 combines with J gene TRBJ2-6; D is unclear. CDR1 is KGHDR and CDR2 is SFDVKD in the germline V gene. The CDR3 consists of 16 residues. The germline V and J ends were trimmed by 2 bases and 0 bases, with 7 bases remaining between them. As DNA, the CDR3 is TGTGCCACCAGTGATTCCGTCCCCTCTGGGGCCAACGTCCTGACTTTC. This codes for CATSDSVPSGANVLTF.

The chain couples TRBV7-8 to TRBJ2-3, with 13 bases lining up with TRBD2. This CDR3 is 16 amino acids long. Germline CDR1 is SGHVS and CDR2 is FQNEAQ. V was clipped by 5 bases and J by 5 bases; unmatched bases: 7. In DNA, the CDR3 is TGTGCCAGCAGCAGGGGACTAGCGGGAATCGGAGATACGCAGTATTTT. This encodes CASSRGLAGIGDTQYF. The full variable domain, rest sourced from reference TRBV7-8 and TRBJ2-3, is GAGVSQSPRYKVAKRGQDVALRCDPISGHVSLFWYQQALGQGPEFLTYFQNEAQLDKSGLPSDRFFAERPEGSVSTLKIQRTQQEDSAVYLCASSRGLAGIGDTQYFGPGTRLTVL.

This chain joins TRBV24-1 and TRBJ2-1; D is undetermined. This CDR3 contains 14 residues. The V end lost 5 bases, the J end lost 7 bases, and 14 bases lay between the germline ends. Per germline, CDR1 KGHDR and CDR2 SFDVKD. Here the CDR3 reads CATSGGFIRNEQFF. CDR3 nucleotides: TGTGCCACCAGTGGCGGTTTCATTAGGAATGAGCAGTTCTTC.

This rearrangement joins TRBV29-1 to TRBJ2-6, with a tentative D call TRBD2 (5 bases). This CDR3 contains 14 residues. CDR1 is SQVTM and CDR2 is ANQGSEA in the germline V gene. V lost 5 bases, J lost 1 base, and 9 bases lay in between. The CDR3: CSVQTGSGANVLTF. The DNA for the CDR3 is TGCAGCGTTCAGACGGGGTCTGGGGCCAACGTCCTGACTTTC. Combining the CDR3 with reference TRBV29-1 and TRBJ2-6 gives the whole variable domain SAVISQKPSRDICQRGTSLTIQCQVDSQVTMMFWYRQQPGQSLTLIATANQGSEATYESGFVIDKFPISRPNLTFSTLTVSNMSPEDSSIYLCSVQTGSGANVLTFGAGSRLTVL.

CDR3 sequence reads: CASSDRTAYEQYF. In DNA, the CDR3 is TGTGCCAGCAGTGACAGAACGGCCTACGAGCAGTACTTC. The rearrangement joins TRBV7-9 to TRBJ2-7; a weak D match, TRBD1 (5 bases). Germline assignment: CDR1 SEHNR and CDR2 FQNEAQ (reference sequence). This CDR3 has 13 amino acids. The V end lost 6 bases, the J end lost 2 bases, and 11 bases lay between the germline ends.

The chain employs TRBV7-2 and TRBJ2-7; the match to TRBD1 covers 7 bases. The CDR3 length is 15 residues. The V gene end was trimmed by 1 base and the J gene end by 2 bases; junction bases not matched to a gene: 5. Germline CDR1 SGHTA, CDR2 FQGNSA. CDR3 bases: TGTGCCAGCAGCTTAGGGGCAGGGGGACCCTACGAGCAGTACTTC. Translation: CASSLGAGGPYEQYF.

The chain uses TRBV3-1 and TRBJ1-1; D ambiguous. The CDR3 totals 13 residues. Trimming removed 4 bases at V and 4 bases at J, with 10 bases between. Germline CDR1 LGHDT, CDR2 YNNKEL (reference sequence). In DNA form, the CDR3 reads TGTGCCAGCAGCCGGTCCGGCGGCACTGAAGCTTTCTTT. Amino acid sequence: CASSRSGGTEAFF.

V and J are TRBV2 and TRBJ2-5, with D unclear. V was cut by 3 bases and J by 5 bases, with 10 bases left in between. Germline assignment: CDR1 SNHLY and CDR2 FYNNEI. This CDR3 comprises 13 residues. The CDR3 region is CASSEPARETQYF. CDR3 bases: TGTGCCAGCAGTGAGCCGGCGAGGGAGACCCAGTACTTC.